The next 31 T cell receptor beta chains were all read from a single sample in a study of T cells after yellow fever vaccination. TCRdb passed the 5' RACE reads through MiXCR, listing each CDR3 protein once. The sample holds around 150,000 distinct CDR3 sequences, about 7% seen once. The source material was CD4+ T cells sorted from PBMCs, sampled 5 days after the first yellow fever vaccination. These receptors all stem from a man in his late teens or twenties who received the YFV17D yellow fever vaccine.

A word on this clonotype: Germline and junction disagree at one end, which may indicate a read error. The chain joins TRBV5-1 to TRBJ1-1; the match to TRBD1 covers 9 bases. CDR1 and CDR2 (germline): SGHRS, YFSETQ. The CDR3 contains 16 residues. CDR3 region: CASLPGQGLMKTEAFF. The CDR3 nucleotides are TGCGCCAGCTTGCCGGGACAGGGACTTATGAAGACTGAAGCTTTCTTT.

This clonotype was picked up many times. The V and J genes are TRBV20-1 and TRBJ2-3; D is unresolved. CDR1 and CDR2 (germline): DFQATT, SNEGSKA (reference sequence). The CDR3 contains 14 residues. Trimming pared 0 bases from V and 2 bases from J, leaving 9 bases between. The CDR3 loop reads CSARDEPITDTQYF. The CDR3 region has the DNA TGCAGTGCTAGAGATGAGCCGATCACAGATACGCAGTATTTT.

This clonotype was counted many times. The chain couples TRBV20-1 to TRBJ1-4; D remains ambiguous. From germline, CDR1 is DFQATT and CDR2 SNEGSKA (reference sequence). V was shortened by 4 bases and J by 0 bases, with 12 bases between the two germline ends. CDR3 size: 15 residues. The chain's CDR3 is CSATDPGSTNEKLFF. The CDR3 coding sequence is TGCAGTGCTACAGATCCGGGATCAACTAATGAAAAACTGTTTTTT.

This clonotype was observed at least ten times. The chain employs TRBV7-2 and TRBJ2-5, with TRBD2 matching 9 bases. CDR1 is SGHTA and CDR2 is FQGNSA in the germline V gene. The CDR3 runs 16 residues. V lost 3 bases, J lost 1 base, and 6 bases stayed unmatched. Here the CDR3 reads CASSFRATSGQETQYF. In nucleotides, the CDR3 is TGTGCCAGCAGCTTTAGAGCGACTAGCGGCCAAGAGACCCAGTACTTC.

In this sample, this clonotype turned up many times. J is TRBJ2-6 and V is TRBV5-5; D ambiguous. Germline CDR1 SGHKS, CDR2 YYEKEE (reference sequence). V lost 4 bases and J lost 6, with 17 bases in between. This CDR3 is built from 16 residues. CDR3 residues: CASSHARLAEANVLTF. CDR3 bases: TGTGCCAGCAGCCATGCCCGACTGGCAGAGGCCAACGTCCTGACTTTC.

This clonotype occurred many times. This chain joins TRBV6-5 and TRBJ2-1; a possible D gene is TRBD1 (5 bases). Trimming removed 6 bases from V and 15 bases from J, with 15 bases in between. Germline CDR1 and CDR2: MNHEY and SVGAGI. There are 11 residues in the CDR3. This CDR3 is CASRAGSAVFF. The CDR3 DNA reads as TGTGCCAGCAGAGCAGGGTCCGCGGTGTTCTTC.

Ten or more counts support this clonotype. The gene calls are TRBV18 and TRBJ2-5, with D possibly being TRBD2 (6 bases). V lost 3 bases to trimming and J lost 1 base, with 9 bases between them. The CDR3 loop spans 14 amino acids. The germline gives CDR1 KGHSH, CDR2 LQKENI. This CDR3 is CASSPRRGQETQYF. CDR3 sequence (DNA): TGTGCCAGCTCACCCCGGAGGGGCCAAGAGACCCAGTACTTC.

This clonotype was seen at least ten times. The chain recombines TRBV6-1 with TRBJ2-7; 7 positions agree with TRBD1. This CDR3 is built from 15 residues. In germline, CDR1 is MNHNS, CDR2 SASEGT. Losses at the gene ends were 1 base for V and 6 bases for J; bases not matched to a gene: 9. The CDR3 DNA is TGTGCCAGCAGTGAAGGACAGGGAGATCGAGGCGAGCAGTACGTC. The encoded protein is CASSEGQGDRGEQYV.

This clonotype was observed at least ten times. The J gene is TRBJ2-7, the V gene TRBV5-1; D remains ambiguous. Trimming shortened V by 4 bases and J by 0 bases, and 5 bases separated the two germline ends. The CDR3 consists of 12 residues. Germline CDR1 SGHRS, CDR2 YFSETQ. The CDR3 spells CASSVSSYEQYF. The CDR3, as DNA: TGCGCCAGCAGCGTTAGCTCCTACGAGCAGTACTTC.

This clonotype was observed at least ten times. The V and J genes are TRBV7-2 and TRBJ2-1; TRBD2 aligns across 12 bases. This CDR3 has 16 amino acids. V shed 4 bases and J 12 bases; nucleotides not matched to a gene: 13. Germline loops: CDR1 SGHTA, CDR2 FQGNSA. The CDR3 sequence: CASSSSGGALVSGQFF. In nucleotides, the CDR3 is TGTGCCAGCAGCTCTAGCGGGGGGGCCCTTGTGAGCGGGCAGTTCTTC.

This chain connects TRBV2 to TRBJ1-2; D unresolved. V was clipped by 6 bases and J by 0 bases, with 11 bases between them. The CDR3 extends over 14 amino acids. Germline V gene lookup returns CDR1 SNHLY and CDR2 FYNNEI. Here the CDR3 DNA reads TGTGCCAGCAGGGGCCAGTACTCTAACTATGGCTACACCTTC. Amino acid sequence: CASRGQYSNYGYTF.

DNA for the CDR3: TGTGCCAGCAGCCAGACAGGCTCCTATAATTCACCCCTCCACTTT. It codes for CASSQTGSYNSPLHF. This sequence joins TRBV5-4 and TRBJ1-6; possibly TRBD1 for D (6 bases). Germline V gene data show CDR1 as SGHNT and CDR2 as YYREEE (reference sequence). The V end lost 4 bases, the J end lost 0 bases, and 8 bases lay between the germline ends. The CDR3 consists of 15 residues.

This clonotype was observed many times. V gene TRBV6-5 combines with J gene TRBJ1-1; D might be TRBD1 (5 bases). V gave up 3 bases and J gave up 5 bases, with 13 bases separating them. Germline V lookup: CDR1 MNHEY, CDR2 SVGAGI. This CDR3 region has 14 residues. The CDR3 is CASSYLGGRTEAFF. The CDR3 region has the DNA TGTGCCAGCAGTTATTTGGGGGGACGGACTGAAGCTTTCTTT.

This clonotype was observed at least ten times. The chain employs TRBV6-5 and TRBJ2-5; 10 nucleotides line up with TRBD1. From germline, CDR1 is MNHEY and CDR2 SVGAGI. CDR3 length equals 16 residues. After removal of 0 bases from V and 5 bases from J, the junction contained 6 bases not matched to a gene. The CDR3 here is CASSYSPGTGEETQYF. The CDR3 DNA is TGTGCCAGCAGTTACTCTCCCGGGACAGGGGAGGAGACCCAGTACTTC.

The chain recombines TRBV6-1 with TRBJ1-6; D call uncertain. CDR3 length equals 13 residues. Germline V gene data show CDR1 as MNHNS and CDR2 as SASEGT. V lost 6 bases to trimming and J lost 5 bases, with 8 bases between them. The DNA of the CDR3 is TGTGCCAGCAGAGTCCGAAATAATTCACCCCTCCACTTT. Translation: CASRVRNNSPLHF.

This clonotype was recorded at least ten times. The chain couples TRBV3-1 to TRBJ2-5; 10 nucleotides line up with TRBD2. The germline CDR1 and CDR2 sequences are LGHDT and YNNKEL (reference sequence). The trim removed 3 bases at V and 6 bases at J, leaving 7 bases unmatched. The CDR3 runs to 15 residues. The CDR3 sequence is CASSQGSGGAQTQYF. CDR3 nucleotides: TGTGCCAGCAGCCAGGGGAGCGGGGGGGCGCAGACCCAGTACTTC.

This clonotype was recorded at least ten times. The genes are TRBV20-1 and TRBJ2-3, with D tentatively TRBD1 or TRBD2 (5 bases each). Trimming left V 5 bases short and J 4 bases short, with 13 bases between. This CDR3 contains 13 residues. Per germline, CDR1 DFQATT and CDR2 SNEGSKA (reference sequence). CDR3 in DNA: TGCAGTGCTGACCCTAGCAGGGCAGATACGCAGTATTTT. This encodes CSADPSRADTQYF.

Many counts were recorded for this clonotype. The V gene is TRBV7-3, the J gene TRBJ1-1, with D hard to call. This CDR3 is built from 14 residues. V gave up 5 bases and J gave up 0 bases, with 10 bases separating them. CDR1 is SGHTA, CDR2 FQGTGA, per germline. The CDR3 is CASSPAGMNTEAFF. The CDR3 DNA sequence: TGTGCCAGCAGCCCGGCGGGGATGAACACTGAAGCTTTCTTT.

In this sample, this clonotype turned up many times. The gene calls are TRBV12-3 or TRBV12-4 and TRBJ2-2; 9 nucleotides agree with TRBD2. V was pared by 2 bases and J by 5 bases, with 3 bases of the junction left unmatched. The CDR3 totals 15 residues. Written as DNA, the CDR3 is TGTGCCAGCAGTTTATTAGCGGGGGAGACCGGGGAGCTGTTTTTT. It is translated as CASSLLAGETGELFF.

This clonotype appeared a few times. V gene TRBV4-2 combines with J gene TRBJ2-6; D gene ambiguous. The V end was cut by 1 base, the J end by 2 bases, with 6 bases between. Germline lookup yields CDR1 LGHNA and CDR2 YNFKEQ. The CDR3 is made up of 15 amino acids. The CDR3 sequence: CASSQATPGANVLTF. DNA of the CDR3: TGTGCCAGCAGCCAAGCAACTCCTGGGGCCAACGTCCTGACTTTC.

This clonotype was seen many times. This chain connects TRBV7-9 to TRBJ2-7; no definite D call. V was shortened by 0 bases and J by 2 bases, with 8 bases between the two germline ends. The CDR3 length is 14 residues. Per germline, CDR1 SEHNR and CDR2 FQNEAQ (reference sequence). CDR3 in amino acids: CASSLARSTYEQYV. The DNA for the CDR3 is TGTGCCAGCAGCTTAGCTCGCTCTACCTACGAGCAGTACGTC.

The sample holds many counts of this clonotype. The gene calls are TRBV12-3 or TRBV12-4 and TRBJ2-7; D assignment may be TRBD1 or TRBD2 (6 bases each). Trimming stripped 4 bases from V and 11 bases from J, with 12 bases between. The CDR3 is made up of 11 amino acids. The CDR3 is CASSYREVKYF. The CDR3 coding sequence is TGTGCCAGCAGTTACAGGGAGGTGAAGTACTTC.

Many counts were recorded for this clonotype. The chain carries TRBV7-9 and TRBJ1-3, with 9 bases identical to TRBD1. The V segment lost 3 bases and the J segment 3 bases; nucleotides outside the gene matches: 6. The CDR3 has 16 residues. Germline V gene sequence: CDR1 SEHNR, CDR2 FQNEAQ (reference sequence). CDR3 coding DNA: TGTGCCAGCAGCTTCCCGACAGGGGGACGTGGAAACACCATATATTTT. It translates to CASSFPTGGRGNTIYF.

In its sample, this clonotype was seen a few times. The V and J genes are TRBV6-2 or TRBV6-3 and TRBJ2-3; no definite D call. Trimming shortened V by 2 bases and J by 4 bases, and 16 bases separated the two germline ends. The CDR3 runs to 16 residues. Germline V lookup: CDR1 MNHEY, CDR2 SVGEGT. In DNA form, the CDR3 reads TGTGCCAGCAGTTACATCGTCTACCAGGTGGCAGATACGCAGTATTTT. Translating gives CASSYIVYQVADTQYF.

This clonotype was observed a few times. The chain is built from TRBV5-1 and TRBJ1-1; 8 positions match TRBD1. CDR1 is SGHRS, CDR2 YFSETQ, per germline. The length of the CDR3 is 14 residues. Trimming cost V 2 bases and J 1 base; bases outside gene matches: 1. The CDR3 region is CASSFTGGNTEAFF. CDR3 sequence (DNA): TGCGCCAGCAGCTTTACAGGGGGGAACACTGAAGCTTTCTTT. The full variable domain, rest sourced from reference TRBV5-1 and TRBJ1-1, is KAGVTQTPRYLIKTRGQQVTLSCSPISGHRSVSWYQQTPGQGLQFLFEYFSETQRNKGNFPGRFSGRQFSNSRSEMNVSTLELGDSALYLCASSFTGGNTEAFFGQGTRLTVV.

This clonotype was observed a few times. The chain has TRBV12-3 or TRBV12-4 and TRBJ2-5; no firm D call. This CDR3 comprises 11 residues. V dropped 6 bases and J dropped 3 bases, with 5 bases sitting between them. DNA for the CDR3: TGTGCCAGCAGGTCCGAAGAGACCCAGTACTTC. It encodes CASRSEETQYF.

Concerning this clonotype: A much larger clone differs by one base, so this may be a read error. The chain has TRBV3-1 and TRBJ2-1; D might be TRBD1 or TRBD2, each matching 5 bases. Trimming left V 2 bases short and J 8 bases short, with 13 bases between. Per the germline V gene, CDR1 is LGHDT and CDR2 is YNNKEL (reference sequence). This CDR3 is built from 14 residues. The CDR3 sequence: CASSQLTAADEQFF. In DNA form, the CDR3 reads TGTGCCAGCAGCCAATTGACAGCGGCGGATGAGCAGTTCTTC.

This chain links TRBV7-8 with TRBJ1-1, with a tentative D call TRBD1 (6 bases). The CDR3 extends over 15 amino acids. Trimming took off 5 bases at V and 1 base at J, with 14 bases between the two ends. Germline V CDR1 and CDR2: SGHVS, FQNEAQ. The CDR3 DNA reads as TGTGCCAGCAGCCGGGACGGACAGAGGAACACTGAAGCTTTCTTT. Protein: CASSRDGQRNTEAFF.

This clonotype has only a few counts. J is TRBJ1-1 and V is TRBV18; no definite D call. Trimming removed 1 base from V and 4 bases from J, with 10 bases in between. CDR1 and CDR2 (germline): KGHSH, LQKENI. The CDR3 consists of 14 residues. The CDR3 spells CASSPRTAITEAFF. The CDR3 DNA follows: TGTGCCAGCTCACCACGTACGGCTATCACTGAAGCTTTCTTT.

This clonotype was observed at least ten times. The chain couples TRBV7-2 to TRBJ2-3; TRBD2 aligns across 11 bases. The CDR3 totals 19 residues. Germline-derived CDR1 and CDR2 are SGHTA and FQGNSA. Trimming at V came to 6 bases and at J to 0 bases, leaving 14 bases not matched to a gene. CDR3 sequence reads: CASSLTGTSGSSSTDTQYF. As DNA, the CDR3 is TGTGCCAGCAGTCTTACCGGGACTAGCGGTTCCTCTAGCACAGATACGCAGTATTTT. Full variable domain (missing parts from reference TRBV7-2 and TRBJ2-3): GAGVSQSPSNKVTEKGKDVELRCDPISGHTALYWYRQSLGQGLEFLIYFQGNSAPDKSGLPSDRFSAERTGGSVSTLTIQRTQQEDSAVYLCASSLTGTSGSSSTDTQYFGPGTRLTVL.

This clonotype was found many times. This chain joins TRBV20-1 and TRBJ1-1, with D possibly TRBD1 on 6 matching bases. Germline V gene sequence: CDR1 DFQATT, CDR2 SNEGSKA (reference sequence). The CDR3 extends over 14 amino acids. V was clipped by 0 bases and J by 3 bases, with 11 bases between them. The CDR3 reads CSARDPRGDTEAFF. The DNA for the CDR3 is TGCAGTGCTAGAGATCCCAGGGGCGACACTGAAGCTTTCTTT.